A single sample gave rise to the 11 T cell receptor beta chains below, sequenced in a study of blood T cell repertoires in COVID-19. Libraries were prepared by immunoSEQ multiplex PCR; TCRdb keeps only in-frame clonotypes and omits some of them. The table shows about 89,000 clones, with less than 80% occurring only once. The sample was peripheral blood. The receptors shown here come from an elderly woman with acute or convalescent COVID-19.

V gene TRBV7-3 combines with J gene TRBJ2-1; 12 nucleotides agree with TRBD2. The CDR3 consists of 15 residues. Germline CDR1 is SGHTA and CDR2 is FQGTGA. The junction had 0 bases not matched to a gene; V was cut back by 4 bases and J by 2 bases. CDR3 bases: TGTGCCAGCAGCTCTAGCGGGGGGGCCTACAATGAGCAGTTCTTC. It yields the protein CASSSSGGAYNEQFF.

V is TRBV5-1 and J is TRBJ2-1; TRBD2 is a possible D gene (6 bases). Per the germline V gene, CDR1 is SGHRS and CDR2 is YFSETQ. This CDR3 comprises 17 residues. V dropped 4 bases and J dropped 4 bases, with 21 bases sitting between them. The CDR3 sequence is CASSLAGETRHYNEQFF. The DNA for the CDR3 is TGCGCCAGCAGCCTGGCCGGCGAGACTAGACATTACAATGAGCAGTTCTTC.

The table lists this clone with a count of one. The J gene is TRBJ2-5, the V gene TRBV6-6; D is unclear. This CDR3 has 13 amino acids. Germline loops: CDR1 MNHNY, CDR2 SVGAGI (reference sequence). Deletions cut 3 bases from V and 1 base from J, with 6 bases between. The CDR3 DNA reads as TGTGCCAGCAGTTATCGTCGCCAAGAGACCCAGTACTTC. This gives the protein CASSYRRQETQYF.

This clone was detected only a few times. The rearrangement links TRBV7-6 to TRBJ2-5; 12 bases fit TRBD2. The junction had 7 bases not matched to a gene; V was cut back by 4 bases and J by 4 bases. Germline V gene lookup returns CDR1 SGHVS and CDR2 FNYEAQ. The CDR3 loop spans 16 amino acids. CDR3 region: CASSSRLAGVGETQYF. The CDR3 region has the DNA TGTGCCAGCAGCTCCAGACTAGCGGGGGTGGGAGAGACCCAGTACTTC.

This chain joins TRBV27 and TRBJ1-1, with a possible D match to TRBD1 (5 bases). The germline V gene has CDR1 MNHEY and CDR2 SMNVEV (reference sequence). V shed 4 bases and J shed 5 bases, with 20 bases lying between them. CDR3 size: 16 residues. The CDR3 region is CASSSPGAGGVTEAFF. The DNA for the CDR3 is TGTGCCAGCAGTTCCCCCGGCGCCGGAGGGGTAACTGAAGCTTTCTTT.

The chain carries TRBV7-9 and TRBJ1-2, with D possibly TRBD1 on 6 matching bases. The CDR3 has 16 amino acids. V was trimmed by 4 bases and J by 4 bases, leaving 19 bases between them. CDR1 is SEHNR, CDR2 FQNEAQ, per germline (reference sequence). CDR3 protein: CASSSLTGFWAYGYTF. In nucleotides, the CDR3 is TGTGCCAGCAGCTCTCTAACAGGGTTCTGGGCCTATGGCTACACCTTC.

The V call is TRBV9, the J call TRBJ1-2, with D perhaps matching TRBD1 (5 bases). V was trimmed by 4 bases and J by 5 bases, leaving 12 bases between them. Germline lookup yields CDR1 SGDLS and CDR2 YYNGEE. The CDR3 is 13 residues long. This chain's CDR3 is CASSPRDSYGYTF. CDR3 nucleotide sequence: TGTGCCAGCAGCCCCCGGGACTCTTATGGCTACACCTTC.

The CDR3, as DNA: TGTGCCAGCAGTTCCACAGGGGCCTATCAGCCCCAGCATTTT. As protein: CASSSTGAYQPQHF. This chain connects TRBV6-6 to TRBJ1-5; 7 nucleotides agree with TRBD1. The CDR3 length is 14 residues. Per germline, CDR1 MNHNY and CDR2 SVGAGI (reference sequence). The V gene end was trimmed by 4 bases and the J gene end by 5 bases; junction bases not matched to a gene: 5.

The chain recombines TRBV28 with TRBJ2-5; D uncertain. CDR1 and CDR2 from the germline V gene are MDHEN and SYDVKM. V was cut by 4 bases and J by 1 base, with 10 bases left in between. The CDR3 extends over 14 amino acids. As DNA, the CDR3 is TGTGCCAGCAGTTCCCTTCGCGGCCAAGAGACCCAGTACTTC. Its protein is CASSSLRGQETQYF.

The chain is built from TRBV5-1 and TRBJ1-2; tentatively, D is TRBD1 (5 bases). Germline lookup yields CDR1 SGHRS and CDR2 YFSETQ. Trimming removed 0 bases from V and 2 bases from J, with 14 bases in between. The CDR3 consists of 16 residues. The CDR3 DNA sequence: TGCGCCAGCAGCTTGGCCATGGGGCCATCCAACTATGGCTACACCTTC. Encoded protein: CASSLAMGPSNYGYTF.

The chain has TRBV19 and TRBJ1-5; D not certain. The V end was cut by 6 bases, the J end by 6 bases, with 9 bases between. Germline lookup yields CDR1 LNHDA and CDR2 SQIVND (reference sequence). The CDR3 is 12 residues long. CDR3 in amino acids: CASSSVLQPQHF. The CDR3 DNA is TGTGCCAGTAGCTCGGTCCTTCAGCCCCAGCATTTT.